The 5 T cell receptor beta chains below come from one sample, sequenced in a study of post-analysis software for immune sequencing data (dated by TCRdb to between 2015 and 2016). The paper's findings and limits, for the study overall: Significantly higher frequencies in patients than in controls were found for roughly 5 TRBV segments, including TRBV5-6, TRBV5-1 and TRBV20-1.

These TCRs are of unknown antigen specificity. The library came from PCR. TCRdb names Illumina HiSeq 2500 as the instrument used. To reduce PCR and sequencing biases, unique molecular identifiers were incorporated into the TCR beta cDNA libraries. TCRdb applied fastp at Q25 and MiXCR to the public reads, then kept only in-frame beta chains. Each entry is one CDR3 protein sequence, shown with its most common DNA and genes. In this sample the table shows about 680,000 distinct CDR3 sequences, 55% to 60% of which occur a single time. The ten largest clones add up to about 11% of the sample. The specimen sequenced was blood. The receptors shown here come from a girl under 10 years old with multiple sclerosis.

The CDR3 region is CASSPRDRAYNEQFF. In DNA, the CDR3 is TGTGCCAGCAGCCCCCGGGACAGGGCCTACAATGAGCAGTTCTTC. The V and J genes are TRBV7-9 and TRBJ2-1, with 9 bases that match TRBD1. CDR3 length equals 15 residues. CDR1 and CDR2 from the germline V gene are SEHNR and FQNEAQ (reference sequence). Trimming took 5 bases from V and 2 from J; bases not matched to a gene: 4.

The sample holds a few counts of this clonotype. The rearrangement links TRBV27 to TRBJ2-7; 10 nucleotides align to TRBD2. V was clipped by 5 bases and J by 3 bases; unmatched bases: 4. This CDR3 region has 14 residues. Germline CDR1 is MNHEY and CDR2 is SMNVEV (reference sequence). CDR3 coding DNA: TGTGCCAGCAGTCCCAGACTAGCGGGCTACGAGCAGTACTTC. It is translated as CASSPRLAGYEQYF.

This clonotype was found once. The chain joins TRBV12-3 or TRBV12-4 to TRBJ2-2; TRBD1 aligns across 7 bases. With 6 bases clipped from V and 0 bases from J, the junction kept 7 bases outside the gene matches. The CDR3 sequence is 16 residues long. The CDR3 loop is CASSHRQGTNTGELFF. CDR3 nucleotide sequence: TGTGCCAGCAGCCACCGACAGGGAACGAACACCGGGGAGCTGTTTTTT.

The chain employs TRBV20-1 and TRBJ2-5, with D perhaps matching TRBD2 (6 bases). Germline V gives CDR1 DFQATT, CDR2 SNEGSKA (reference sequence). The V gene lost 5 bases and the J gene lost 5 bases, with 12 bases spanning the gap. CDR3 length equals 12 residues. The CDR3 sequence: CSAGTAGETQYF. For the CDR3, the DNA is TGCAGTGCTGGGACGGCGGGGGAGACCCAGTACTTC.

The V gene is TRBV6-2 or TRBV6-3, the J gene TRBJ1-5, with no clear D. The CDR3 spans 16 residues. Between the trimmed V and J ends, which lost 2 bases and 0 bases, there was a span of 11 bases. Germline-derived CDR1 and CDR2 are MNHEY and SVGEGT. The DNA of the CDR3 is TGTGCCAGCAGTTACCTCGAGTTCAATAGCAATCAGCCCCAGCATTTT. Amino acids: CASSYLEFNSNQPQHF.